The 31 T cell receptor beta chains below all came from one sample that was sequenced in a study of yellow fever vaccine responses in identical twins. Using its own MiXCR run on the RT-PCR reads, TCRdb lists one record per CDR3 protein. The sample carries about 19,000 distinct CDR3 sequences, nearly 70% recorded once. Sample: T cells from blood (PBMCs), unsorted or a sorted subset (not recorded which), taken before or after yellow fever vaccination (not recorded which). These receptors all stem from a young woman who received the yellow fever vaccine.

The CDR3 region is CASSSGRGAYGYTF. The CDR3 DNA reads as TGTGCCAGCAGCTCCGGGAGAGGGGCCTATGGCTACACCTTC. The V gene is TRBV11-2, the J gene TRBJ1-2; tentatively, D is TRBD1 (5 bases). The ends were cut back, 4 bases at V and 4 bases at J, with 13 bases in the middle. CDR3 length: 14 amino acids. CDR1 and CDR2 from the germline V gene are SGHAT and FQNNGV.

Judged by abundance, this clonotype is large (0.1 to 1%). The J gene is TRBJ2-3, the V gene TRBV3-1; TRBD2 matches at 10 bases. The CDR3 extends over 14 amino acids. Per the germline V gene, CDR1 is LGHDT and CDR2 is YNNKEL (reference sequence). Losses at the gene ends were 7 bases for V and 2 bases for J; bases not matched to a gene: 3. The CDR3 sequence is CASKTSGATDTQYF. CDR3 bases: TGTGCCAGCAAAACTAGCGGGGCCACAGATACGCAGTATTTT.

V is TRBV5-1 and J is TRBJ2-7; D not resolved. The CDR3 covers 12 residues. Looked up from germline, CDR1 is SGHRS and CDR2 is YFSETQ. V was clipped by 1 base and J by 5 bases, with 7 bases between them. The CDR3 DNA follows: TGCGCCAGCAGCTTGCGCTCTCACGAGCAGTACTTC. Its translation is CASSLRSHEQYF.

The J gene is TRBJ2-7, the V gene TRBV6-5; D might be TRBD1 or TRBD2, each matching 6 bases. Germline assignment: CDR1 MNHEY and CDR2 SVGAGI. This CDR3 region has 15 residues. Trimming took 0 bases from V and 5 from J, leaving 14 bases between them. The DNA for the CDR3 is TGTGCCAGCAGTTACTCGGAGAGGGGGGCCAACGAGCAGTACGTC. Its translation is CASSYSERGANEQYV.

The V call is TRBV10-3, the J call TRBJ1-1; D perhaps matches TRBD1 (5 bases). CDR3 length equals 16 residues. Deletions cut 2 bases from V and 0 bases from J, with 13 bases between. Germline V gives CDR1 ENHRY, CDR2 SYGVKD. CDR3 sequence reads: CAISEALGGMNTEAFF. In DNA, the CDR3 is TGTGCCATCAGTGAGGCCCTCGGGGGAATGAACACTGAAGCTTTCTTT.

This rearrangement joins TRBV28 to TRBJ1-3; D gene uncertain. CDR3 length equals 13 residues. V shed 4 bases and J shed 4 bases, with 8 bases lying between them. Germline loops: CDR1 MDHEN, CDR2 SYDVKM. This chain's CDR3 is CASSSHQGNTIYF. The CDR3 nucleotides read TGTGCCAGCAGTTCTCACCAGGGAAACACCATATATTTT.

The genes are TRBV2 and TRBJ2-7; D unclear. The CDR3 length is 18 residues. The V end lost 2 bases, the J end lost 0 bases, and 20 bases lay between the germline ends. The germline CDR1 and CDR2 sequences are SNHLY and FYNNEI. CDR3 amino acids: CASSETTDRSRTSYEQYF. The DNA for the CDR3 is TGTGCCAGCAGTGAAACGACGGATCGGTCCCGCACCTCCTACGAGCAGTACTTC.

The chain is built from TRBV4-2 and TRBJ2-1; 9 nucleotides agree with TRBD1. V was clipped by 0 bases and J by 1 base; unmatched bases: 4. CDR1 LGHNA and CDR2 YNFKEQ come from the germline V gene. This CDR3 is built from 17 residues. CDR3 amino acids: CASSQDRDRASYNEQFF. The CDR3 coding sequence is TGTGCCAGCAGCCAAGATCGGGACAGGGCTTCCTACAATGAGCAGTTCTTC.

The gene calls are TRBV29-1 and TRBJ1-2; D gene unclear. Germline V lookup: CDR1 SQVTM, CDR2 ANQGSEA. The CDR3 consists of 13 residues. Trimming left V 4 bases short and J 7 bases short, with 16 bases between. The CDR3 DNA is TGCAGCGTTGTATCCCCCAAAGTGGGTGGCTACACCTTC. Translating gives CSVVSPKVGGYTF. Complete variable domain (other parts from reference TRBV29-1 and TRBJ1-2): SAVISQKPSRDICQRGTSLTIQCQVDSQVTMMFWYRQQPGQSLTLIATANQGSEATYESGFVIDKFPISRPNLTFSTLTVSNMSPEDSSIYLCSVVSPKVGGYTFGSGTRLTVV.

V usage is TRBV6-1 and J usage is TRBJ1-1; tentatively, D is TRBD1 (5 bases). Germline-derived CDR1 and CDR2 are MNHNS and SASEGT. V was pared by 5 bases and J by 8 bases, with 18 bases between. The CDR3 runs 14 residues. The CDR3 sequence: CASSRQPLGPEAFF. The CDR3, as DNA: TGTGCCAGCAGTCGACAGCCCCTTGGACCCGAAGCTTTCTTT.

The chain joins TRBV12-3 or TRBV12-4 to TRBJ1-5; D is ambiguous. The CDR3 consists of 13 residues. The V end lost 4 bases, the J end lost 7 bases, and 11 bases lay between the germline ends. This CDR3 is CASSSAMNQPQHF. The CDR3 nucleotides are TGTGCCAGCAGTTCAGCGATGAACCAGCCCCAGCATTTT.

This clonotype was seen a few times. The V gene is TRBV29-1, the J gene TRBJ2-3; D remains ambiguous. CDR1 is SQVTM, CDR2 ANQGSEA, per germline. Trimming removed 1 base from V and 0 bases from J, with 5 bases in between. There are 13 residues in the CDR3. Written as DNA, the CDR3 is TGCAGCGTTGAAGGGAGTAGCACAGATACGCAGTATTTT. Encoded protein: CSVEGSSTDTQYF.

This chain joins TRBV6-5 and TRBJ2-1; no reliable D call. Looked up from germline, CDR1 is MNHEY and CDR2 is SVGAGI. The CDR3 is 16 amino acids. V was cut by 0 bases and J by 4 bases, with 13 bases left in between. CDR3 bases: TGTGCCAGCAGTTACTCGATCCGTCTCGATTACAATGAGCAGTTCTTC. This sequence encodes CASSYSIRLDYNEQFF.

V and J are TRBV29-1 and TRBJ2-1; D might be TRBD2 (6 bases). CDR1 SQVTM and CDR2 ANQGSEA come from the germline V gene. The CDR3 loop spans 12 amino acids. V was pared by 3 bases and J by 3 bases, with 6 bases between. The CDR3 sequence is CSVDGGYNEQFF. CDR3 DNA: TGCAGCGTTGACGGGGGCTACAATGAGCAGTTCTTC.

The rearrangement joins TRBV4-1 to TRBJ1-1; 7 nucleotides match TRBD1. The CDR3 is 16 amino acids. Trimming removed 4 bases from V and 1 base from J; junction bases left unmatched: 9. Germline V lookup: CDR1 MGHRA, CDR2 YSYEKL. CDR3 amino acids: CASSPRGTLANTEAFF. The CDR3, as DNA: TGCGCCAGCAGCCCCAGGGGGACATTGGCGAACACTGAAGCTTTCTTT.

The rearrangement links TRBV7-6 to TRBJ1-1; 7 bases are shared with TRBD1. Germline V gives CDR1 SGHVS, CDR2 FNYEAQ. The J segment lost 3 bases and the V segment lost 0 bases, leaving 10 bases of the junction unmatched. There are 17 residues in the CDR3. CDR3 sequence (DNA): TGTGCCAGCAGCTTAGCGGAAGGGGTCAGGGGGTACACTGAAGCTTTCTTT. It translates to CASSLAEGVRGYTEAFF.

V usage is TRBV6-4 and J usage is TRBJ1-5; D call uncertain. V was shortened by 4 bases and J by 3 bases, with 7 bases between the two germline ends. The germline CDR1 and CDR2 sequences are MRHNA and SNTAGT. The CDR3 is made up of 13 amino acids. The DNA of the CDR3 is TGTGCCAGCAGTGCTCGGGTCAATCAGCCCCAGCATTTT. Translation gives CASSARVNQPQHF.

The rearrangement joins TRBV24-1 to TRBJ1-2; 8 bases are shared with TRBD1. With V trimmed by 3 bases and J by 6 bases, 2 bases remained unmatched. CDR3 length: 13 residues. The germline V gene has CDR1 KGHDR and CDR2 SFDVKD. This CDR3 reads CATSDGQGDGYTF. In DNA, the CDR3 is TGTGCCACCAGTGATGGACAGGGAGATGGCTACACCTTC.

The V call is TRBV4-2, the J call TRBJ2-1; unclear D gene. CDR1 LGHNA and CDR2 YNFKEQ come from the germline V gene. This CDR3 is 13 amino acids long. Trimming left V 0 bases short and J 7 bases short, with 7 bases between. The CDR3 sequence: CASSQEEGNEQFF. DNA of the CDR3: TGTGCCAGCAGCCAAGAGGAAGGAAATGAGCAGTTCTTC.

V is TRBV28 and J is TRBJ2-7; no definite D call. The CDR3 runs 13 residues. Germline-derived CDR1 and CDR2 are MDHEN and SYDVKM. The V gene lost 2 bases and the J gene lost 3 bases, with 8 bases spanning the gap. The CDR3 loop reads CASSLRVGYEQYV. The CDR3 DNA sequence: TGTGCCAGCAGTTTACGGGTCGGCTACGAGCAGTACGTC.

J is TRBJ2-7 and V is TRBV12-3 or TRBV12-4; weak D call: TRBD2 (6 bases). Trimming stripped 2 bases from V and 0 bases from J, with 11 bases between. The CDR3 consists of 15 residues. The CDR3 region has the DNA TGTGCCAGCAGTTTATGGGGGGTTAGCTCCTACGAGCAGTACTTC. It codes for CASSLWGVSSYEQYF.

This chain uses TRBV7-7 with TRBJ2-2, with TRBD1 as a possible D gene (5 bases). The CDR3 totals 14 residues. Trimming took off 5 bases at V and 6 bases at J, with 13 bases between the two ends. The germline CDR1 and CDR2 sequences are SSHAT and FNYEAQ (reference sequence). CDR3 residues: CASSPDTVSGELFF. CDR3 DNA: TGTGCCAGCAGCCCGGACACGGTATCCGGGGAGCTGTTTTTT.

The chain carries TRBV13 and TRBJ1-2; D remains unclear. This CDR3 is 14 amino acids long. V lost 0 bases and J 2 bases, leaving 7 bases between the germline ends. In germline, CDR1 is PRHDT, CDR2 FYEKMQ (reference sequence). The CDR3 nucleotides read TGTGCCAGCAGCTTAGGCGTAGAAAACTATGGCTACACCTTC. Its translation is CASSLGVENYGYTF.

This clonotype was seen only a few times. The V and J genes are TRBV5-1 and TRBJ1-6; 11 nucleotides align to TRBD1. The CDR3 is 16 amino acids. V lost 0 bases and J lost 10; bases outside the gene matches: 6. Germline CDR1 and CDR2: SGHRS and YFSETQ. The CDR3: CASSLGTGGAESPLHF. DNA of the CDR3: TGCGCCAGCAGCTTGGGGACAGGGGGCGCCGAATCACCCCTCCACTTT.

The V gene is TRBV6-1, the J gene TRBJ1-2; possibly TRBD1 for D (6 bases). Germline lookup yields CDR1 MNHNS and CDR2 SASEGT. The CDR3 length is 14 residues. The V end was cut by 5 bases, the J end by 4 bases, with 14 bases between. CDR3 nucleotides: TGTGCCAGCAGTCAGACCAGGGGTACCTATGGCTACACCTTC. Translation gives CASSQTRGTYGYTF.

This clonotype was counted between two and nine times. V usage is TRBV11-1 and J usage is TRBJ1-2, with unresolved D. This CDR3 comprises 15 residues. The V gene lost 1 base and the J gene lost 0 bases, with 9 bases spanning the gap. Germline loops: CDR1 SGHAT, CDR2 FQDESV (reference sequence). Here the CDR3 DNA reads TGTGCCAGCAGCTTAGAGGTCAGAACTAACTATGGCTACACCTTC. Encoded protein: CASSLEVRTNYGYTF. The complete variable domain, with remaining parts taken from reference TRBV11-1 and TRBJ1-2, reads EAEVAQSPRYKITEKSQAVAFWCDPISGHATLYWYRQILGQGPELLVQFQDESVVDDSQLPKDRFSAERLKGVDSTLKIQPAELGDSAMYLCASSLEVRTNYGYTFGSGTRLTVV.

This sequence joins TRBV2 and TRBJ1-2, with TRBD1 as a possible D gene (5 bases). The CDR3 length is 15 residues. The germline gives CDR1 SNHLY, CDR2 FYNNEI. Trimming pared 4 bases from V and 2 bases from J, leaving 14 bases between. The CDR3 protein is CASSGGRGRNYGYTF. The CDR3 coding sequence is TGTGCCAGCAGTGGCGGGCGGGGACGGAACTATGGCTACACCTTC.

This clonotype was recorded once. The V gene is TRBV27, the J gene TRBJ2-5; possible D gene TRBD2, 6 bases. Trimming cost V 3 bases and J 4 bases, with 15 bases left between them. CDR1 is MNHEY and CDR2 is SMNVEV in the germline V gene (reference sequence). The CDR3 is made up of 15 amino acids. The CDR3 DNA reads TGTGCCAGCAGTTTGCGGGGTTATGGACGAGAGACCCAGTACTTC. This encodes CASSLRGYGRETQYF.

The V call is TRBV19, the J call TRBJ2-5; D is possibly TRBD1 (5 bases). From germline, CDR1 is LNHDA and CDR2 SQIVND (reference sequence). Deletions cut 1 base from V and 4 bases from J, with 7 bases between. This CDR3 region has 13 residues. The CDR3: CASSIVQGETQYF. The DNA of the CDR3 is TGTGCCAGTAGTATAGTTCAGGGAGAGACCCAGTACTTC.

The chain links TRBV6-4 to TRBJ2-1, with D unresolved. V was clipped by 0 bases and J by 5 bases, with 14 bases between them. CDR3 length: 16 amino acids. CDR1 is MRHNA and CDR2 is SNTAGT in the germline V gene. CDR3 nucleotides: TGTGCCAGCAGTGACTCCTTGGATAGGCCCGACAATGAGCAGTTCTTC. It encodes CASSDSLDRPDNEQFF.

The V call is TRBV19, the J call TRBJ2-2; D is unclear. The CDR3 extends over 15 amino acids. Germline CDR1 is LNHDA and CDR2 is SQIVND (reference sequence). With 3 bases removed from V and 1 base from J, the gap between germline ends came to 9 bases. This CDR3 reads CASSIRAGNTGELFF. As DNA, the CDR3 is TGTGCCAGTAGTATTAGGGCAGGGAACACCGGGGAGCTGTTTTTT.